The 14 T cell receptor beta chains below were found in one sample sequenced in a study of blood T cell repertoires in COVID-19. Method: immunoSEQ multiplex PCR; TCRdb's copy keeps in-frame clones and lacks some. The sample records about 190,000 clones, 84% being singletons. The sequenced sample was PBMCs or T cells enriched from blood (not recorded which). The receptors were gathered from a young woman who had been exposed to COVID-19.

The chain employs TRBV3-1 (or the pseudogene TRBV3-2) and TRBJ1-1; D might be TRBD1 (5 bases). Germline V lookup: CDR1 LGHDT, CDR2 YNNKEL (reference sequence). V lost 1 base and J lost 7, with 10 bases in between. The CDR3 is made up of 13 amino acids. The CDR3 spells CASSQAGGYEAFF. CDR3 bases: TGTGCCAGCAGCCAAGCCGGGGGATATGAAGCTTTCTTT.

This clone was recorded a few times. The gene calls are TRBV10-2 and TRBJ2-1, with 7 bases identical to TRBD1. Germline V CDR1 and CDR2: WSHSY, SAAADI. The CDR3 spans 13 residues. V lost 7 bases, J lost 7 bases, and 7 bases stayed unmatched. The CDR3 reads CASNPGQRNEQFF. In nucleotides, the CDR3 is TGCGCCAGCAACCCGGGACAGCGTAATGAGCAGTTCTTC.

J is TRBJ1-2 and V is TRBV7-8, with TRBD1 as a possible D gene (6 bases). Germline lookup yields CDR1 SGHVS and CDR2 FQNEAQ. The CDR3 has 14 amino acids. V was pared by 8 bases and J by 3 bases, with 16 bases between. In DNA form, the CDR3 reads TGTGCCAGCTCAGAGGGGGTAGTGGACTATGGCTACACCTTC. This codes for CASSEGVVDYGYTF.

The V and J genes are TRBV5-1 and TRBJ1-4; D might be TRBD1 (6 bases). The length of the CDR3 is 15 residues. The V end was cut by 4 bases, the J end by 7 bases, with 17 bases between. In germline, CDR1 is SGHRS, CDR2 YFSETQ. This CDR3 is CASSITGYRGEKLFF. The CDR3 DNA reads TGCGCCAGCAGCATAACAGGGTATCGGGGTGAAAAACTGTTTTTT. Supplemented by reference TRBV5-1 and TRBJ1-4, the full variable domain reads KAGVTQTPRYLIKTRGQQVTLSCSPISGHRSVSWYQQTPGQGLQFLFEYFSETQRNKGNFPGRFSGRQFSNSRSEMNVSTLELGDSALYLCASSITGYRGEKLFFGSGTQLSVL.

The chain links TRBV2 to TRBJ1-1; 9 bases are shared with TRBD1. V shed 4 bases and J 6 bases; nucleotides not matched to a gene: 3. The germline V gene has CDR1 SNHLY and CDR2 FYNNEI. The CDR3 has 13 amino acids. CDR3 sequence (DNA): TGTGCCAGCAGTGCGGGGACAGGGTCTGAAGCTTTCTTT. This translates into CASSAGTGSEAFF.

The chain recombines TRBV18 with TRBJ2-7; tentative D call: TRBD1 (6 bases). Germline CDR1 is KGHSH and CDR2 is LQKENI. This CDR3 is 18 amino acids long. Trimming shortened V by 4 bases and J by 7 bases, and 29 bases separated the two germline ends. The CDR3 loop is CASSLRPLRDIGQREQYF. CDR3 coding DNA: TGTGCCAGCTCACTCAGGCCGCTCCGGGACATAGGTCAGAGGGAGCAGTACTTC.

The genes are TRBV27 and TRBJ2-2; D is unresolved. V gave up 3 bases and J gave up 0 bases, with 8 bases separating them. The CDR3 totals 15 residues. Germline CDR1 and CDR2: MNHEY and SMNVEV (reference sequence). The CDR3 sequence is CASSFAGPNTGELFF. The CDR3 region has the DNA TGTGCCAGCAGTTTTGCAGGCCCGAACACCGGGGAGCTGTTTTTT.

The chain carries TRBV1 and TRBJ2-1; the table's D gene call, TRBD2, was not cross checked with the DNA. TRBV1 is recorded as a pseudogene. The CDR3 contains 22 residues. The CDR3 here is CTSSQDLPSGDYHATSYNEQFF. Here the CDR3 DNA reads TGCACCAGCAGCCAAGATCTCCCTAGCGGGGACTACCACGCCACATCCTACAATGAGCAGTTCTTC.

This chain links TRBV5-6 with TRBJ2-3; unclear D gene. Germline CDR1 and CDR2: SGHDT and YYEEEE. The CDR3 has 13 residues. V was shortened by 4 bases and J by 1 base, with 7 bases between the two germline ends. CDR3 nucleotide sequence: TGTGCCAGCAGCCAACGGGGCACAGATACGCAGTATTTT. Amino acid sequence: CASSQRGTDTQYF.

This clone came up once. The chain employs TRBV2 and TRBJ2-3; 7 bases agree with TRBD2. CDR3 length equals 14 residues. Per germline, CDR1 SNHLY and CDR2 FYNNEI. V shed 6 bases and J 5 bases; nucleotides not matched to a gene: 8. Written as DNA, the CDR3 is TGTGCCAGCAGCTCCCGGGACTACCAAGATACGCAGTATTTT. Translating gives CASSSRDYQDTQYF.

The chain is built from TRBV2 and TRBJ2-5; maybe TRBD2 (6 bases). The germline CDR1 and CDR2 sequences are SNHLY and FYNNEI. Trimming left V 6 bases short and J 4 bases short, with 21 bases between. CDR3 size: 16 residues. CDR3 region: CASRLRGGVGAETQYF. The CDR3 nucleotides read TGTGCCAGCAGGTTACGTGGCGGGGTGGGCGCAGAGACCCAGTACTTC.

The V and J genes are TRBV29-1 and TRBJ2-1, with D possibly being TRBD1 (5 bases). The V and J ends lost 7 bases and 15 bases respectively, with 19 bases between them. The CDR3 loop spans 11 amino acids. Looked up from germline, CDR1 is SQVTM and CDR2 is ANQGSEA. CDR3 residues: CSADVDTGPFF. CDR3 DNA sequence: TGCAGCGCCGACGTGGACACCGGGCCGTTCTTC.

The chain has TRBV11-1 and TRBJ1-1; D is undetermined. The CDR3 is made up of 13 amino acids. Germline-derived CDR1 and CDR2 are SGHAT and FQDESV (reference sequence). V lost 1 base and J 8 bases, leaving 11 bases between the germline ends. CDR3 region: CASSLGWTLEAFF. The CDR3, as DNA: TGTGCCAGCAGCTTAGGATGGACTCTCGAAGCTTTCTTT.

This clone was counted only a few times. The chain carries TRBV7-9 and TRBJ2-3; 9 bases agree with TRBD2. CDR1 and CDR2 (germline): SEHNR, FQNEAQ (reference sequence). V shed 6 bases, J shed 4 bases, and the junction held 8 bases outside the gene matches. There are 15 residues in the CDR3. For the CDR3, the DNA is TGTGCCAGCAGGACCCTAGCGGGGTTTGCAGATACGCAGTATTTT. Protein sequence: CASRTLAGFADTQYF.